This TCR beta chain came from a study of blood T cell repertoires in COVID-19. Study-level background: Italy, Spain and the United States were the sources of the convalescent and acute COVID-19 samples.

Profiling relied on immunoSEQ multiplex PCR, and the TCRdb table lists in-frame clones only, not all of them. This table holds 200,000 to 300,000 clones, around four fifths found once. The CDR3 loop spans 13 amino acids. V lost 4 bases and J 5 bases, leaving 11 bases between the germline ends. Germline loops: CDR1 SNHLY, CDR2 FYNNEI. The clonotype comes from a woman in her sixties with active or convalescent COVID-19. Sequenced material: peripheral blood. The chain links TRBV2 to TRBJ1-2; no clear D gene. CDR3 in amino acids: CASSATVNYGYTF. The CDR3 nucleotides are TGTGCCAGCAGTGCCACAGTGAATTATGGCTACACCTTC.